The clone carrying this T cell receptor beta chain was seen more than once but under ten times. What it binds is unknown. Researchers amplified the TCR beta CDR3 regions from RNA transcripts. A set of HTBI primers served as the primers for a first-round RT-PCR of the TCR CDR3. Using its own MiXCR run on the multiplex PCR reads, TCRdb lists one record per CDR3 protein. The sample includes around 620,000 distinct CDR3 sequences, around 15% of them seen just once. These data belong to a study of T cells in Graves' hyperthyroidism and ophthalmopathy. Study outcomes and limitations: Clonotypes that were expanded in thyroid above 0.001 mostly appeared in blood too. Stable hyperthyroidism was told apart from ophthalmopathy by a model built on 13 V-J features.

On the basis of clinical symptoms, serum thyroxine and TRAb, thyroid ultrasound and orbital computed tomography, diagnoses were made. The specimen was blood. The receptor was isolated from a woman aged 25 to 39 with Graves' hyperthyroidism.

The CDR3 is CASSLLQASTEAFF. CDR3 bases: TGTGCCAGCAGCCTACTACAGGCGAGCACTGAAGCTTTCTTT. The chain carries TRBV28 and TRBJ1-1; TRBD1 might be the D (5 bases). Germline CDR1 and CDR2: MDHEN and SYDVKM. The CDR3 runs 14 residues. The ends were cut back, 6 bases at V and 4 bases at J, with 15 bases in the middle.